These T cell receptor beta chains were read from a single sample in a study of OX40 agonist ivuxolimab in advanced cancers. Assay used: immunoSEQ multiplex PCR; TCRdb lists only in-frame clones, some missing. The sample has around 60,000 clones, 75% to 85% seen once. The sequencing used CD4+ or CD8+ T cells sorted from blood, collected in a trial of the OX40 agonist ivuxolimab. Receptor source: an adult with an advanced solid tumor such as melanoma, head and neck, liver or kidney cancer. Both conserved end residues are trimmed from each CDR3. The D gene is left open where the match is weak.

D gene | V gene | CDR3 length | CDR3 protein
TRBD2 | TRBV7-9 | 15 | ASIFTIGGAPTGELF
NA | TRBV10-3 | 12 | AISGMGGNTEAF
NA | TRBV13 | 12 | ASSLGQYTGELF
TRBD2 | TRBV7-9 | 14 | ASSVFGRAGTYEQY
TRBD2 | TRBV19 | 14 | ASSMGLAGDPYEQY
NA | TRBV5-1 | 14 | ASSLDPQRGNEKLF
NA | TRBV7-2 | 11 | ASSALSNQPQH
NA | TRBV6-1 | 14 | ASSGNLIRRAGELF
TRBD1 | TRBV6-1 | 13 | ASRIGQGPSYEQY
NA | TRBV27 | 14 | ASSFLVGQTNYGYT
NA | TRBV18 | 14 | ASSPTGTPSYDTQY
NA | TRBV29-1 | 7 | SVGPTQY
NA | TRBV19 | 11 | ASSAPRNQPQH
NA | TRBV6-5 | 12 | ASRMAGTQSGYT
NA | TRBV18 | 10 | ASSDSTDTQY
NA | TRBV4-3 | 12 | ASSQEVSGYEQY
TRBD2 | TRBV5-4 | 11 | ASLAGWNNEQF